The 23 T cell receptor beta chains in this list originate from one sample, sequenced in a study of T cell responses to AZD1222 COVID-19 vaccine. Here immunoSEQ multiplex PCR was the method, and the copy in TCRdb shows in-frame clones only, minus some. The repertoire holds 250,000 to 300,000 clones, with approximately 94% as singletons. Sequencing used peripheral blood, obtained 28 days after the second AZD1222 dose. The source is an adult who received the AZD1222 COVID-19 vaccine.

The genes are TRBV15 and TRBJ1-2; D not certain. There are 15 residues in the CDR3. Per the germline V gene, CDR1 is LNHNV and CDR2 is YYDKDF (reference sequence). V dropped 2 bases and J dropped 3 bases, with 13 bases sitting between them. CDR3 loop: CATSRSVDSYYGYTF. CDR3 bases: TGTGCCACCAGCAGATCCGTGGATTCTTACTATGGCTACACCTTC.

This rearrangement joins TRBV18 to TRBJ1-4; TRBD1 agrees at 7 bases. The trim removed 6 bases at V and 4 bases at J, leaving 8 bases unmatched. The CDR3 covers 15 residues. The V gene's germline CDR1 is KGHSH and CDR2 LQKENI. The CDR3 loop is CASSPPGQFNEKLFF. The CDR3 DNA is TGTGCCAGCTCGCCTCCGGGACAGTTTAATGAAAAACTGTTTTTT.

The V gene is TRBV6-5, the J gene TRBJ2-7, with 7 nucleotides matching TRBD1. The CDR3 is 15 amino acids. V shed 2 bases and J 3 bases; nucleotides not matched to a gene: 7. CDR1 MNHEY and CDR2 SVGAGI come from the germline V gene. The CDR3 loop is CASSYLTGNLYEQYF. In DNA form, the CDR3 reads TGTGCCAGCAGTTACCTGACAGGGAACCTCTACGAGCAGTACTTC.

V is TRBV3-1 (or the pseudogene TRBV3-2) and J is TRBJ1-3; D uncertain. The germline V gene encodes CDR1 LGHDT and CDR2 YNNKEL (reference sequence). The CDR3 has 16 amino acids. V gave up 4 bases and J gave up 2 bases, with 15 bases separating them. The CDR3 DNA follows: TGTGCCAGCAGCCTGAGCGGTATATCCCCTGGAAACACCATATATTTT. It yields the protein CASSLSGISPGNTIYF.

This clone was detected once. The genes are TRBV28 and TRBJ1-2, with D perhaps TRBD1 (6 bases). V lost 2 bases to trimming and J lost 2 bases, with 9 bases between them. Germline lookup yields CDR1 MDHEN and CDR2 SYDVKM. The CDR3 covers 14 residues. The CDR3 DNA sequence: TGTGCCAGCAGTTTAGGGGGGCAGAACTATGGCTACACCTTC. Its translation: CASSLGGQNYGYTF.

V usage is TRBV3-1 (or the pseudogene TRBV3-2) and J usage is TRBJ1-4; D possibly corresponds to TRBD1 (5 bases). Germline V gene data show CDR1 as LGHDT and CDR2 as YNNKEL (reference sequence). The CDR3 consists of 14 residues. Trimming pared 0 bases from V and 12 bases from J, leaving 14 bases between. The CDR3 sequence: CASSQDLQVLQLFF. The CDR3 DNA sequence: TGTGCCAGCAGCCAAGATCTACAGGTATTACAACTGTTTTTT.

CDR3 sequence (DNA): TGTGCTAGTGGTTTACAGTGGACCGGGGAGCTGTTTTTT. It encodes CASGLQWTGELFF. The genes are TRBV12-5 and TRBJ2-2; D uncertain. Trimming pared 3 bases from V and 5 bases from J, leaving 7 bases between. Per germline, CDR1 LGHNT and CDR2 FRNRAP. The CDR3 runs 13 residues.

The genes are TRBV28 and TRBJ1-4, with 11 nucleotides matching TRBD1. The CDR3 loop spans 16 amino acids. Germline CDR1 MDHEN, CDR2 SYDVKM. J was trimmed by 4 bases and V by 6 bases; bases with no gene match: 7. The chain's CDR3 is CASRNRDRGFNEKLFF. The CDR3 bases are TGTGCCAGCAGAAACCGGGACAGGGGGTTTAATGAAAAACTGTTTTTT.

The chain uses TRBV3-1 (or the pseudogene TRBV3-2) and TRBJ1-2, with D perhaps TRBD1 (5 bases). CDR3 length equals 12 residues. V was trimmed by 8 bases and J by 4 bases, leaving 11 bases between them. Germline assignment: CDR1 LGHDT and CDR2 YNNKEL (reference sequence). CDR3 loop: CASHRDRYGYTF. Here the CDR3 DNA reads TGTGCCAGCCACCGGGACCGCTATGGCTACACCTTC.

The chain links TRBV28 to TRBJ1-2; D remains ambiguous. Trimming cost V 4 bases and J 4 bases, with 22 bases left between them. The CDR3 sequence is 17 residues long. Germline V CDR1 and CDR2: MDHEN, SYDVKM. CDR3 sequence (DNA): TGTGCCAGCAGTTCTCCAACATCTCAGGATGAACGCTATGGCTACACCTTC. Amino acids: CASSSPTSQDERYGYTF.

The chain combines TRBV2 with TRBJ1-2, with 10 positions matching TRBD1. Per the germline V gene, CDR1 is SNHLY and CDR2 is FYNNEI. This CDR3 spans 15 amino acids. V shed 6 bases, J shed 6 bases, and the junction held 10 bases outside the gene matches. The CDR3 DNA sequence: TGTGCCAGCAGCACCAGGGGACAGGGGCTTGATGGCTACACCTTC. It encodes CASSTRGQGLDGYTF. Full variable domain (missing parts from reference TRBV2 and TRBJ1-2): EPEVTQTPSHQVTQMGQEVILRCVPISNHLYFYWYRQILGQKVEFLVSFYNNEISEKSEIFDDQFSVERPDGSNFTLKIRSTKLEDSAMYFCASSTRGQGLDGYTFGSGTRLTVV.

This chain uses TRBV6-1 with TRBJ1-6; the D gene is possibly TRBD1 (6 bases). Germline CDR1 MNHNS, CDR2 SASEGT. The germline V and J ends were trimmed by 0 bases and 17 bases, with 14 bases remaining between them. This CDR3 has 13 residues. The CDR3 spells CASSEAPGEIFHF. The CDR3, as DNA: TGTGCCAGCAGTGAAGCGCCAGGGGAGATCTTCCACTTT.

V gene TRBV6-1 combines with J gene TRBJ1-6; 7 bases align to TRBD1. Germline V CDR1 and CDR2: MNHNS, SASEGT. The CDR3 covers 13 residues. Trimming at V came to 5 bases and at J to 10 bases, leaving 5 bases not matched to a gene. This CDR3 is CASSNTGVSPLHF. In nucleotides, the CDR3 is TGTGCCAGCAGTAACACAGGGGTCTCACCCCTCCACTTT.

The J gene is TRBJ2-7, the V gene TRBV6-2 or TRBV6-3; D may be TRBD2 (5 bases). The germline V gene has CDR1 MNHEY and CDR2 SVGEGT. There are 13 residues in the CDR3. V shed 1 base and J shed 7 bases, with 11 bases lying between them. The CDR3 DNA reads as TGTGCCAGCAGTTACTTCAGCAGCGGTGAGCAGTACTTC. It specifies CASSYFSSGEQYF.

The rearrangement joins TRBV4-1 to TRBJ2-1, with 12 nucleotides matching TRBD2. Trimming took 3 bases from V and 4 from J; bases not matched to a gene: 16. The CDR3 spans 20 residues. CDR1 MGHRA and CDR2 YSYEKL come from the germline V gene. The CDR3 sequence: CASSQGPSQLAGGRYNEQFF. CDR3 nucleotide sequence: TGCGCCAGCAGCCAGGGTCCCTCCCAACTAGCGGGGGGCAGATACAATGAGCAGTTCTTC.

The chain is built from TRBV28 and TRBJ1-1, with TRBD1 identical over 10 bases. The V and J ends lost 5 bases and 3 bases, in that order; junction bases with no gene match: 9. From germline, CDR1 is MDHEN and CDR2 SYDVKM. This CDR3 region has 16 residues. CDR3: CASSPIGQGEDTEAFF. CDR3 DNA sequence: TGTGCCAGCAGTCCAATCGGACAGGGGGAGGACACTGAAGCTTTCTTT.

V is TRBV30 and J is TRBJ2-1; D is possibly TRBD1 or TRBD2 (6 bases each). V was trimmed by 2 bases and J by 4 bases, leaving 9 bases between them. This CDR3 comprises 13 residues. Germline CDR1 reads GTSNPN; CDR2 reads SVGIG (reference sequence). CDR3 residues: CAWSRGAYNEQFF. As DNA, the CDR3 is TGTGCCTGGAGTAGGGGGGCGTACAATGAGCAGTTCTTC.

The gene calls are TRBV6-2 or TRBV6-3 and TRBJ2-1; 7 nucleotides match TRBD2. V lost 0 bases and J lost 4; bases outside the gene matches: 9. The CDR3 consists of 17 residues. CDR1 and CDR2 from the germline V gene are MNHEY and SVGEGT. The CDR3 region has the DNA TGTGCCAGCAGTTACTCGAGGAGCGGGACGACATACAATGAGCAGTTCTTC. It encodes CASSYSRSGTTYNEQFF.

The rearrangement uses TRBV3-1 (or the pseudogene TRBV3-2) and TRBJ2-1; the match to TRBD2 covers 8 bases. The length of the CDR3 is 15 residues. With V trimmed by 5 bases and J by 7 bases, 10 bases remained unmatched. The V gene's germline CDR1 is LGHDT and CDR2 YNNKEL (reference sequence). CDR3 region: CASSTPGGAWNEQFF. The CDR3 DNA reads TGTGCCAGCAGCACTCCGGGGGGGGCGTGGAATGAGCAGTTCTTC.

V gene TRBV29-1 combines with J gene TRBJ1-1; D is undetermined. Germline assignment: CDR1 SQVTM and CDR2 ANQGSEA. The CDR3 contains 11 residues. Trimming left V 0 bases short and J 11 bases short, with 10 bases between. In DNA form, the CDR3 reads TGCAGCGTTGAAGAGGCCAGCGGCGCTTTCTTT. Translating gives CSVEEASGAFF.

This clone was seen just once. The chain has TRBV9 and TRBJ2-1; D may correspond to TRBD1 or TRBD2 (6 bases each). The germline V gene encodes CDR1 SGDLS and CDR2 YYNGEE. The germline V and J ends were trimmed by 3 bases and 5 bases, with 9 bases remaining between them. The CDR3 is made up of 13 amino acids. The CDR3 coding sequence is TGTGCCAGCAGCGAGGAGGGGGACAATGAGCAGTTCTTC. Protein: CASSEEGDNEQFF.

The chain combines TRBV28 with TRBJ1-4; tentatively, D is TRBD1 (6 bases). Germline CDR1 MDHEN, CDR2 SYDVKM. V was shortened by 5 bases and J by 0 bases, with 10 bases between the two germline ends. This CDR3 is 15 amino acids long. CDR3 nucleotides: TGTGCCAGCAGTAACCGACAGGCAACTAATGAAAAACTGTTTTTT. Amino acid sequence: CASSNRQATNEKLFF.

The rearrangement joins TRBV6-4 to TRBJ2-2; TRBD1 aligns across 9 bases. Germline CDR1 is MRHNA and CDR2 is SNTAGT. CDR3 length: 19 residues. Unmatched junction bases numbered 14, after V lost 6 bases and J lost 0 bases. As DNA, the CDR3 is TGTGCCAGCAGCCCCCTGGGGACAGGGAACCATGCGAACACCGGGGAGCTGTTTTTT. It encodes CASSPLGTGNHANTGELFF.